These 20 T cell receptor beta chains were sequenced from one sample in a study of blood T cell repertoires in COVID-19. The protocol was immunoSEQ multiplex PCR, while the TCRdb copy is restricted to in-frame clones and leaves out a portion. The sample includes 140,000 to 150,000 clones, over 70% seen only once; the top ten take just under 2%. The sample was peripheral blood. These receptors originate from a woman aged 55-75 years with acute or convalescent COVID-19.

The chain has TRBV28 and TRBJ2-7; 10 bases match TRBD1. V dropped 4 bases and J dropped 2; count of bases not matched to a gene: 8. The germline V gene has CDR1 MDHEN and CDR2 SYDVKM. The CDR3 runs to 16 residues. CDR3 loop: CASSSSGTGVPYEQYF. CDR3 nucleotides: TGTGCCAGCAGTTCGTCCGGGACAGGGGTTCCCTACGAGCAGTACTTC. Full variable domain (rest looked up from reference TRBV28 and TRBJ2-7): DVKVTQSSRYLVKRTGEKVFLECVQDMDHENMFWYRQDPGLGLRLIYFSYDVKMKEKGDIPEGYSVSREKKERFSLILESASTNQTSMYLCASSSSGTGVPYEQYFGPGTRLTVT.

The chain has TRBV6-6 and TRBJ2-1; D is uncertain. The germline V and J ends were trimmed by 7 bases and 5 bases, with 15 bases remaining between them. The CDR3 has 14 residues. CDR1 is MNHNY, CDR2 SVGAGI, per germline (reference sequence). The chain's CDR3 is CASIVGIGHNEQFF. The CDR3 DNA reads as TGTGCCAGCATTGTTGGTATTGGCCACAATGAGCAGTTCTTC.

J is TRBJ1-6 and V is TRBV7-2; no reliable D call. This CDR3 has 16 residues. Trimming took off 5 bases at V and 4 bases at J, with 15 bases between the two ends. CDR1 is SGHTA and CDR2 is FQGNSA in the germline V gene. CDR3 in amino acids: CASSPRWETYNSPLHF. CDR3 bases: TGTGCCAGCAGCCCGCGGTGGGAGACTTATAATTCACCCCTCCACTTT.

The J gene is TRBJ2-1, the V gene TRBV5-1; the D is unclear. Germline CDR1 SGHRS, CDR2 YFSETQ. Between the trimmed V and J ends, which lost 0 bases and 7 bases, there was a span of 8 bases. There are 13 residues in the CDR3. CDR3 loop: CASSLGVSNEQFF. CDR3 in DNA: TGCGCCAGCAGCTTGGGTGTGAGTAATGAGCAGTTCTTC.

The V gene is TRBV6-5, the J gene TRBJ2-1; D gene unclear. The V gene lost 0 bases and the J gene lost 4 bases, with 13 bases spanning the gap. Per germline, CDR1 MNHEY and CDR2 SVGAGI. The CDR3 length is 16 residues. As DNA, the CDR3 is TGTGCCAGCAGTTACTCCAGCTCCTCGGGTTACAATGAGCAGTTCTTC. Residues: CASSYSSSSGYNEQFF.

This chain connects TRBV4-2 to TRBJ2-7, with D unclear. Trimming pared 0 bases from V and 6 bases from J, leaving 9 bases between. Germline CDR1 is LGHNA and CDR2 is YNFKEQ. The CDR3 is 13 amino acids. In DNA, the CDR3 is TGTGCCAGCAGCCAAGAATACGCCAGCGAGCAGTACTTC. Encoded protein: CASSQEYASEQYF.

The J gene is TRBJ2-7, the V gene TRBV7-8; possible D gene TRBD2, 6 bases. The CDR3 length is 16 residues. Trimming took 3 bases from V and 1 from J, leaving 16 bases between them. The germline CDR1 and CDR2 sequences are SGHVS and FQNEAQ. This CDR3 is CASSFIGSIGSYEQYF. The CDR3 DNA follows: TGTGCCAGCAGCTTTATCGGGAGTATCGGTTCCTACGAGCAGTACTTC.

As DNA, the CDR3 is TGCGCCAGCAGCAAGAGCGGGAGGGCAGATACGCAGTATTTT. It codes for CASSKSGRADTQYF. The V gene is TRBV5-1, the J gene TRBJ2-3; 10 positions agree with TRBD2. Germline CDR1 and CDR2: SGHRS and YFSETQ. This CDR3 region has 14 residues. V lost 4 bases to trimming and J lost 4 bases; unmatched junction nucleotides: 3.

The J gene is TRBJ2-6, the V gene TRBV7-9; D gene unclear. With 1 base removed from V and 0 bases from J, the gap between germline ends came to 10 bases. The CDR3 totals 17 residues. Germline CDR1 SEHNR, CDR2 FQNEAQ (reference sequence). The CDR3 DNA reads TGTGCCAGCAGCTTAGTGGGCACAACCTCTGGGGCCAACGTCCTGACTTTC. Translated: CASSLVGTTSGANVLTF.

The CDR3: CASSPGTGRNTGELFF. CDR3 in DNA: TGTGCCAGCAGCCCCGGGACAGGGCGAAACACCGGGGAGCTGTTTTTT. The chain combines TRBV7-9 with TRBJ2-2; 9 bases line up with TRBD1. This CDR3 contains 16 residues. V was clipped by 5 bases and J by 2 bases; unmatched bases: 6. Germline V CDR1 and CDR2: SEHNR, FQNEAQ (reference sequence). The whole variable domain, remainder taken from reference TRBV7-9 and TRBJ2-2, is DTGVSQNPRHKITKRGQNVTFRCDPISEHNRLYWYRQTLGQGPEFLTYFQNEAQLEKSRLLSDRFSAERPKGSFSTLEIQRTEQGDSAMYLCASSPGTGRNTGELFFGEGSRLTVL.

The rearrangement uses TRBV27 and TRBJ1-5; D might be TRBD1 (5 bases). Germline CDR1 reads MNHEY; CDR2 reads SMNVEV (reference sequence). V dropped 0 bases and J dropped 7 bases, with 10 bases sitting between them. This CDR3 is 14 amino acids long. CDR3 in amino acids: CASSLSTGGQPQHF. The CDR3 DNA is TGTGCCAGCAGTTTATCGACGGGGGGACAGCCCCAGCATTTT.

The chain carries TRBV7-9 and TRBJ2-4; 7 bases line up with TRBD2. The CDR3 totals 14 residues. After removal of 7 bases from V and 0 bases from J, the junction contained 3 bases not matched to a gene. Germline V lookup: CDR1 SEHNR, CDR2 FQNEAQ (reference sequence). The CDR3, as DNA: TGTGCCAGCACCCTAGCGGAAGCCAAAAACATTCAGTACTTC. Translated: CASTLAEAKNIQYF.

This sequence joins TRBV18 and TRBJ2-1; a weak D match, TRBD1 (5 bases). V lost 1 base and J lost 8, with 9 bases in between. The CDR3 contains 13 residues. Germline V gene lookup returns CDR1 KGHSH and CDR2 LQKENI. CDR3 in amino acids: CASSPRRVDEQFF. The CDR3 region has the DNA TGTGCCAGCTCACCACGCAGGGTGGATGAGCAGTTCTTC.

This chain joins TRBV12-5 and TRBJ2-2, with 7 nucleotides matching TRBD2. The V segment lost 4 bases and the J segment 5 bases; nucleotides outside the gene matches: 13. This CDR3 spans 17 amino acids. Germline V gene sequence: CDR1 LGHNT, CDR2 FRNRAP. CDR3 in amino acids: CASGSGVVAGVTGELFF. The CDR3 DNA sequence: TGTGCTAGTGGTTCCGGGGTGGTGGCGGGAGTGACCGGGGAGCTGTTTTTT.

This clone occurred once. The chain uses TRBV2 and TRBJ2-3; 16 bases fit TRBD2. The CDR3 runs to 20 residues. V lost 5 bases and J lost 2; bases outside the gene matches: 13. Germline CDR1 reads SNHLY; CDR2 reads FYNNEI. In DNA, the CDR3 is TGTGCCAGCAGTAGGGGGACTAGCGGGAGGGCCAGTTCACTCACAGATACGCAGTATTTT. Amino acids: CASSRGTSGRASSLTDTQYF.

To note about this clone: Its ends do not fully match the called genes, so a read error is possible. The chain recombines TRBV10-2 with TRBJ2-2; D not resolved. Germline CDR1 WSHSY, CDR2 SAAADI. The CDR3 totals 11 residues. CDR3 nucleotides: TGCGCCAGCGCGAACGCCGGGGAGCTGTTTTTT. This translates into CASANAGELFF.

The rearrangement links TRBV3-1 (or the pseudogene TRBV3-2) to TRBJ2-3; 11 nucleotides agree with TRBD2. Trimming took 3 bases from V and 3 from J; bases not matched to a gene: 8. Germline loops: CDR1 LGHDT, CDR2 YNNKEL (reference sequence). This CDR3 comprises 17 residues. The CDR3 DNA sequence: TGTGCCAGCAGCCAGACGGTAGCGGGAGGGAGGACAGATACGCAGTATTTT. Protein product: CASSQTVAGGRTDTQYF.

The chain joins TRBV29-1 to TRBJ1-1; perhaps TRBD1 as D (5 bases). The germline V gene has CDR1 SQVTM and CDR2 ANQGSEA. This CDR3 has 11 amino acids. Trimming pared 5 bases from V and 1 base from J, leaving 5 bases between. CDR3 amino acids: CSVQGNTEAFF. CDR3 coding DNA: TGCAGCGTTCAGGGGAACACTGAAGCTTTCTTT.

This chain joins TRBV4-2 and TRBJ1-4; the D is unclear. The germline CDR1 and CDR2 sequences are LGHNA and YNFKEQ. V lost 7 bases and J 8 bases, leaving 20 bases between the germline ends. The CDR3 spans 15 residues. The CDR3 DNA reads as TGTGCCAGCACCGCACTAGGAGGGATTAGAGAAAAACTGTTTTTT. Amino acid sequence: CASTALGGIREKLFF.

The chain carries TRBV7-7 and TRBJ2-1; D unresolved. The CDR3 runs to 16 residues. Germline V gene lookup returns CDR1 SSHAT and CDR2 FNYEAQ (reference sequence). V lost 1 base and J lost 0, with 10 bases in between. The CDR3 DNA sequence: TGTGCCAGCAGCTTAGGCCCACCGAGCTCCTACAATGAGCAGTTCTTC. Amino acids: CASSLGPPSSYNEQFF.